This T cell receptor beta chain originates from a study of CD8+CD57+ T cells in acquired aplastic anemia. Study information: An average of roughly 3 ug of DNA was obtained from sorted CD4+ and CD8+ cells. Healthy donors yielded about 10.8 million CD4+ cell reads on average. Overall study findings and caveats: With respect to CD8+ Simpson's diversity, patients and controls did not differ significantly.

Profiling of TCR beta VDJ combinations and CDR3 sequences used genomic DNA as template. TCRdb fed the reads into MiXCR, producing one record per CDR3 protein. The sample includes 150,000 or so distinct CDR3 sequences, roughly 63% of them seen just once. This clonotype has a handful of counts. Its specificity is not known. Germline V gives CDR1 LNHNV, CDR2 YYDKDF (reference sequence). The CDR3 has 13 residues. Deletions cut 1 base from V and 5 bases from J, with 9 bases between. This chain uses TRBV15 with TRBJ2-7; unclear D gene. This TCR was recovered from a human donor in good health. What was sequenced was sorted CD4+, CD8+, or CD8+CD57+ T cells (not recorded which) from PBMCs. CDR3 loop: CATSRADTNEQYF. In DNA form, the CDR3 reads TGTGCCACCAGCAGAGCTGACACCAACGAGCAGTACTTC. Full variable domain (rest looked up from reference TRBV15 and TRBJ2-7): DAMVIQNPRYQVTQFGKPVTLSCSQTLNHNVMYWYQQKSSQAPKLLFHYYDKDFNNEADTPDNFQSRRPNTSFCFLDIRSPGLGDTAMYLCATSRADTNEQYFGPGTRLTVT.